Below are 14 T cell receptor beta chains sequenced from a single sample in a study of shared clonotypes between healthy human individuals. Method: immunoSEQ multiplex PCR; TCRdb's copy keeps in-frame clones and lacks some. The sample includes some 1.1 million clones, 77% of them seen just once. The sample comprised memory CD4+ T cells from PBMCs. Subset specified: CD45RA-negative fraction. All receptors come from a man younger than 30 in good health. Some clones in this sample may be carry-over from other donors' samples.

The chain is built from TRBV5-6 and TRBJ1-2, with unresolved D. V gave up 0 bases and J gave up 4 bases, with 4 bases separating them. Germline V gene lookup returns CDR1 SGHDT and CDR2 YYEEEE. The CDR3 consists of 12 residues. CDR3 in amino acids: CASSLDVYGYTF. The CDR3 coding sequence is TGTGCCAGCAGCTTGGATGTCTATGGCTACACCTTC.

The genes are TRBV27 and TRBJ2-5, with unresolved D. CDR3 size: 14 residues. The V end was cut by 3 bases, the J end by 1 base, with 9 bases between. The germline CDR1 and CDR2 sequences are MNHEY and SMNVEV (reference sequence). The CDR3 spells CASSFNRGQETQYF. DNA for the CDR3: TGTGCCAGCAGTTTTAATCGCGGCCAAGAGACCCAGTACTTC.

The chain is built from TRBV5-1 and TRBJ2-2; D is uncertain. The germline gives CDR1 SGHRS, CDR2 YFSETQ. The V end lost 0 bases, the J end lost 2 bases, and 11 bases lay between the germline ends. The CDR3 covers 16 residues. The CDR3 sequence is CASSLDPKANTGELFF. CDR3 nucleotide sequence: TGCGCCAGCAGCTTGGACCCCAAAGCCAACACCGGGGAGCTGTTTTTT. The full variable domain, in which reference TRBV5-1 and TRBJ2-2 provide the parts outside the CDR3, is KAGVTQTPRYLIKTRGQQVTLSCSPISGHRSVSWYQQTPGQGLQFLFEYFSETQRNKGNFPGRFSGRQFSNSRSEMNVSTLELGDSALYLCASSLDPKANTGELFFGEGSRLTVL.

The chain links TRBV28 to TRBJ1-2; the match to TRBD1 covers 7 bases. This CDR3 has 15 amino acids. Germline V gene sequence: CDR1 MDHEN, CDR2 SYDVKM. V lost 5 bases, J lost 5 bases, and 11 bases stayed unmatched. This CDR3 is CASSPAGAGGYGYTF. The CDR3 nucleotides are TGTGCCAGCAGTCCCGCAGGGGCAGGGGGTTATGGCTACACCTTC.

This clone has more than one count but fewer than ten. The J gene is TRBJ2-2, the V gene TRBV19, with D uncertain. The CDR3 runs to 15 residues. The germline V gene encodes CDR1 LNHDA and CDR2 SQIVND (reference sequence). Trimming pared 3 bases from V and 0 bases from J, leaving 8 bases between. This CDR3 is CASSIGRPNTGELFF. The CDR3 DNA follows: TGTGCCAGTAGTATTGGACGGCCGAACACCGGGGAGCTGTTTTTT.

J is TRBJ1-2 and V is TRBV5-1; perhaps TRBD1 as D (5 bases). Trimming left V 0 bases short and J 8 bases short, with 23 bases between. Germline V gives CDR1 SGHRS, CDR2 YFSETQ. The CDR3 extends over 17 amino acids. This CDR3 is CASSLEVGWTSGAGYTF. For the CDR3, the DNA is TGCGCCAGCAGCTTGGAAGTCGGCTGGACATCCGGGGCCGGCTACACCTTC.

There are a few counts of this clone. The rearrangement joins TRBV19 to TRBJ1-2; TRBD1 aligns across 8 bases. J lost 0 bases, V lost 4 bases, and 4 bases had no gene match. This CDR3 is 15 amino acids long. The germline gives CDR1 LNHDA, CDR2 SQIVND (reference sequence). The CDR3: CASSRGQATNYGYTF. CDR3 DNA sequence: TGTGCCAGTAGTAGGGGACAGGCAACTAACTATGGCTACACCTTC.

This clone was found once. This rearrangement joins TRBV28 to TRBJ2-7; 7 nucleotides agree with TRBD2. This CDR3 region has 15 residues. Germline trimming cut 11 bases from V and 3 bases from J; bases unmatched to any gene: 16. From germline, CDR1 is MDHEN and CDR2 SYDVKM. The CDR3 loop reads CACIGGGPYHYEQYF. CDR3 coding DNA: TGTGCCTGTATTGGGGGAGGGCCTTATCACTACGAGCAGTACTTC.

The gene calls are TRBV6-1 and TRBJ2-3; 9 positions agree with TRBD2. There are 15 residues in the CDR3. Germline V CDR1 and CDR2: MNHNS, SASEGT. The trim removed 7 bases at V and 3 bases at J, leaving 8 bases unmatched. CDR3 loop: CASKRGREGTDTQYF. The CDR3 coding sequence is TGTGCCAGCAAGCGCGGGAGGGAAGGGACAGATACGCAGTATTTT.

The table lists this clone with a count of one. This chain uses TRBV2 with TRBJ2-3; D may be TRBD1 (5 bases). CDR3 length: 16 amino acids. The germline V gene has CDR1 SNHLY and CDR2 FYNNEI. V was cut by 6 bases and J by 3 bases, with 19 bases left in between. For the CDR3, the DNA is TGTGCCAGCAGGACCCTTCAGGGTATTAGGACAGATACGCAGTATTTT. This codes for CASRTLQGIRTDTQYF.

CDR3 DNA sequence: TGTGCCACCTTAAGAGCTGGGGAGCAGCCCCAGCATTTT. Translated, it gives CATLRAGEQPQHF. The genes are TRBV28 and TRBJ1-5, with D hard to call. Germline loops: CDR1 MDHEN, CDR2 SYDVKM. Trimming removed 10 bases at V and 7 bases at J, with 17 bases between. The CDR3 is made up of 13 amino acids.

The rearrangement links TRBV7-9 to TRBJ2-5; maybe TRBD2 (7 bases). The last part of the DNA fits TRBJ2-7 better; the J call may be wrong. The CDR3 is made up of 15 amino acids. Germline assignment: CDR1 SEHNR and CDR2 FQNEAQ (reference sequence). CDR3 loop: CASSSGGQGWYEQYF. In DNA, the CDR3 is TGTGCCAGCAGCTCCGGGGGGCAGGGCTGGTACGAGCAGTACTTC.

The V call is TRBV10-3, the J call TRBJ1-2; 8 bases are shared with TRBD1. V lost 6 bases, J lost 7 bases, and 13 bases stayed unmatched. Germline CDR1 reads ENHRY; CDR2 reads SYGVKD. This CDR3 has 15 residues. The CDR3 DNA follows: TGTGCCATCAGAAATAACGGACAGGGAGGTGCTGGCTACACCTTC. This codes for CAIRNNGQGGAGYTF.

The chain recombines TRBV28 with TRBJ2-7, with 7 nucleotides matching TRBD1. V lost 5 bases to trimming and J lost 2 bases; unmatched junction nucleotides: 6. Germline V lookup: CDR1 MDHEN, CDR2 SYDVKM. The CDR3 consists of 14 residues. CDR3 sequence (DNA): TGTGCCAGCAGTATATCAGGGGGTACCTACGAGCAGTACTTC. Its translation: CASSISGGTYEQYF.